Following are 21 T cell receptor beta chains from one sample sequenced in a study of beta chain features in type 1 diabetes. As every portion of the isolated RNA was reverse transcribed, the sequencing read expressed TCRB transcripts. TCRdb's table, derived via immunoSEQ multiplex PCR, lists solely in-frame clones and lacks some. The repertoire holds roughly 170,000 clones, with 10% to 15% as singletons. Sequenced sample: central memory CD4+ T cells from blood. The receptor set was obtained from a woman aged 18 to 35 in good health.

The chain couples TRBV7-9 to TRBJ2-7; 8 bases are shared with TRBD2. Looked up from germline, CDR1 is SEHNR and CDR2 is FQNEAQ (reference sequence). Unmatched junction bases numbered 12, after V lost 5 bases and J lost 6 bases. This CDR3 has 15 residues. The CDR3 DNA reads TGTGCCAGCAGCATACTGACTAGCGAACCACCCGAGCAGTACTTC. It codes for CASSILTSEPPEQYF.

The genes are TRBV9 and TRBJ2-1; 12 nucleotides agree with TRBD2. This CDR3 contains 15 residues. The V segment lost 2 bases and the J segment 10 bases; nucleotides outside the gene matches: 7. Per the germline V gene, CDR1 is SGDLS and CDR2 is YYNGEE. Here the CDR3 DNA reads TGTGCCAGCAGCGTCTCGACTAGCGGGAGCGGAGAGCAGTTCTTC. As protein: CASSVSTSGSGEQFF.

This clone was seen repeatedly, ten times or more. CDR3 region: CASSFGDSNQPQHF. CDR3 bases: TGCGCCAGCAGCTTCGGGGATAGCAATCAGCCCCAGCATTTT. The chain carries TRBV5-1 and TRBJ1-5; D remains unclear. V was clipped by 2 bases and J by 0 bases, with 6 bases between them. This CDR3 has 14 residues. Germline CDR1 is SGHRS and CDR2 is YFSETQ.

This clone was seen a few times. The chain recombines TRBV20-1 with TRBJ2-1; 8 bases are shared with TRBD2. Germline values: CDR1 DFQATT, CDR2 SNEGSKA (reference sequence). The J segment lost 12 bases and the V segment lost 1 base, leaving 2 bases of the junction unmatched. The CDR3 runs 11 residues. CDR3 DNA sequence: TGCAGTGCTAGAGCCCGGGGGGGGCAGTTCTTC. This encodes CSARARGGQFF.

The table lists this clone with a few counts. The J gene is TRBJ1-2, the V gene TRBV7-3, with 9 bases fitting TRBD1. The CDR3 loop spans 14 amino acids. With V trimmed by 5 bases and J by 2 bases, 3 bases remained unmatched. CDR1 and CDR2 from the germline V gene are SGHTA and FQGTGA. The CDR3 bases are TGTGCCAGCAGCCAAGGGACAGGGAACTATGGCTACACCTTC. The encoded protein is CASSQGTGNYGYTF.

This clone has more than one count but fewer than ten. The CDR3 DNA is TGCAGTGCCCAACAGGACTATGGCTACACCTTC. Translated: CSAQQDYGYTF. V usage is TRBV20-1 and J usage is TRBJ1-2, with D possibly TRBD1 on 5 matching bases. CDR3 length: 11 amino acids. Germline CDR1 DFQATT, CDR2 SNEGSKA (reference sequence). Trimming removed 6 bases at V and 3 bases at J, with 8 bases between.

This sequence joins TRBV27 and TRBJ2-5, with TRBD1 as a possible D gene (6 bases). The CDR3 is 15 amino acids. V lost 2 bases, J lost 0 bases, and 10 bases lay in between. Per germline, CDR1 MNHEY and CDR2 SMNVEV (reference sequence). The CDR3 region has the DNA TGTGCCAGCAGTTTAAGGGGGAACTACCAAGAGACCCAGTACTTC. This translates into CASSLRGNYQETQYF.

The chain is built from TRBV29-1 and TRBJ1-1, with TRBD1 as a possible D gene (6 bases). CDR3 length: 14 amino acids. Germline CDR1 SQVTM, CDR2 ANQGSEA. Trimming took off 7 bases at V and 0 bases at J, with 15 bases between the two ends. DNA for the CDR3: TGCAGCGGATTAGGGGGTAATATGAACACTGAAGCTTTCTTT. It codes for CSGLGGNMNTEAFF.

As concerns this clone: Just one base apart from a much larger clone, this may be a read error. The chain uses TRBV2 and TRBJ2-7, with D unclear. Trimming removed 6 bases at V and 0 bases at J, with 3 bases between. Germline assignment: CDR1 SNHLY and CDR2 FYNNEI. The CDR3 sequence is 11 residues long. CDR3 in DNA: TGTGCCAGCAGCCTCTCCTACGAGCAGTACTTC. Translated: CASSLSYEQYF.

The chain combines TRBV5-6 with TRBJ1-4; D might be TRBD1 (5 bases). The CDR3 length is 14 residues. Germline V gives CDR1 SGHDT, CDR2 YYEEEE. Deletions cut 1 base from V and 7 bases from J, with 11 bases between. The CDR3 here is CASSLWGVSEKLFF. CDR3 coding DNA: TGTGCCAGCAGCTTGTGGGGGGTATCTGAAAAACTGTTTTTT.

The chain is built from TRBV9 and TRBJ2-7; perhaps TRBD2 as D (5 bases). Germline V gene sequence: CDR1 SGDLS, CDR2 YYNGEE. The CDR3 is made up of 14 amino acids. V was cut by 4 bases and J by 5 bases, with 16 bases left in between. The CDR3 loop is CASSPRFIGDEQYF. The CDR3 bases are TGTGCCAGCAGCCCACGATTCATCGGGGACGAGCAGTACTTC.

This clone was detected only a few times. This chain links TRBV27 with TRBJ1-5, with D possibly matching TRBD1 (6 bases). Germline V lookup: CDR1 MNHEY, CDR2 SMNVEV (reference sequence). V lost 6 bases and J 6 bases, leaving 18 bases between the germline ends. The CDR3 runs to 15 residues. The CDR3 DNA reads as TGTGCCAGCAGACCCCGCGGGGGGCAGGGTCAGCCCCAGCATTTT. Protein: CASRPRGGQGQPQHF.

The V and J genes are TRBV19 and TRBJ1-2, with D perhaps matching TRBD1 (5 bases). Trimming removed 5 bases at V and 5 bases at J, with 9 bases between. Per the germline V gene, CDR1 is LNHDA and CDR2 is SQIVND (reference sequence). This CDR3 comprises 12 residues. CDR3 DNA: TGTGCCAGTAGTCCAGGGATATATGGCTACACCTTC. Translating gives CASSPGIYGYTF.

The gene calls are TRBV19 and TRBJ2-1; 12 nucleotides align to TRBD2. Germline loops: CDR1 LNHDA, CDR2 SQIVND (reference sequence). The length of the CDR3 is 17 residues. Trimming removed 3 bases from V and 6 bases from J; junction bases left unmatched: 9. The CDR3 here is CASSIPGLAGTFNEQFF. The CDR3 DNA follows: TGTGCCAGTAGTATTCCGGGACTAGCGGGCACATTCAATGAGCAGTTCTTC.

V gene TRBV7-9 combines with J gene TRBJ1-4; TRBD1 aligns across 9 bases. V shed 1 base, J shed 14 bases, and the junction held 5 bases outside the gene matches. Looked up from germline, CDR1 is SEHNR and CDR2 is FQNEAQ (reference sequence). CDR3 length: 13 amino acids. This chain's CDR3 is CASSLEGTGFLFF. In DNA, the CDR3 is TGTGCCAGCAGCTTAGAAGGGACAGGGTTCCTGTTTTTT.

This clone was picked up a small number of times. The chain has TRBV4-3 and TRBJ2-3, with D possibly matching TRBD2 (6 bases). Germline CDR1 and CDR2: LGHNA and YSLEER. The CDR3 has 15 residues. V shed 5 bases and J shed 3 bases, with 15 bases lying between them. Here the CDR3 DNA reads TGCGCCAGCAGCTCTTTGGGGGGAGCGACAGATACGCAGTATTTT. Residues: CASSSLGGATDTQYF.

DNA of the CDR3: TGTGCCAGTAGTATCACCGGGGTTTATGAGCAGTTCTTC. Amino acids: CASSITGVYEQFF. The chain combines TRBV19 with TRBJ2-1, with D perhaps TRBD2 (5 bases). The CDR3 loop spans 13 amino acids. CDR1 LNHDA and CDR2 SQIVND come from the germline V gene (reference sequence). The V gene lost 3 bases and the J gene lost 8 bases, with 11 bases spanning the gap.

This sequence joins TRBV7-2 and TRBJ2-5; tentative D call: TRBD2 (7 bases). CDR1 SGHTA and CDR2 FQGNSA come from the germline V gene. The germline V and J ends were trimmed by 6 bases and 5 bases, with 16 bases remaining between them. This CDR3 comprises 14 residues. The CDR3 spells CASRRRGGSETQYF. CDR3 in DNA: TGTGCCAGCAGGCGGAGGGGGGGCTCGGAGACCCAGTACTTC. Full variable domain (missing parts from reference TRBV7-2 and TRBJ2-5): GAGVSQSPSNKVTEKGKDVELRCDPISGHTALYWYRQSLGQGLEFLIYFQGNSAPDKSGLPSDRFSAERTGGSVSTLTIQRTQQEDSAVYLCASRRRGGSETQYFGPGTRLLVL.

This chain links TRBV6-5 with TRBJ1-2; the match to TRBD1 covers 8 bases. The ends lost 8 bases at V and 2 bases at J; junction bases unmatched: 10. The V gene's germline CDR1 is MNHEY and CDR2 SVGAGI. This CDR3 contains 15 residues. The CDR3, as DNA: TGTGCCAGCGCCTTGACAGGGGTTGGCAACTATGGCTACACCTTC. Translation: CASALTGVGNYGYTF.

The V and J genes are TRBV5-1 and TRBJ2-7, with D perhaps matching TRBD1 (5 bases). CDR1 SGHRS and CDR2 YFSETQ come from the germline V gene. The length of the CDR3 is 13 residues. The V and J ends lost 2 bases and 6 bases respectively, with 12 bases between them. This chain's CDR3 is CASSFQGGREQYF. The CDR3 DNA is TGCGCCAGCAGCTTCCAGGGTGGACGCGAGCAGTACTTC.

As for this clone: The same CDR3 arises from other DNA sequences in this sample as well. The rearrangement links TRBV7-9 to TRBJ2-2; D ambiguous. CDR3 size: 13 residues. Between the trimmed V and J ends, which lost 2 bases and 5 bases, there was a span of 6 bases. Germline CDR1 reads SEHNR; CDR2 reads FQNEAQ (reference sequence). The CDR3: CASSLTGTGELFF. Written as DNA, the CDR3 is TGTGCCAGCAGCTTAACCGGGACCGGGGAGCTGTTTTTT.